This T cell receptor beta chain is from a study of T cells in localized non-small cell lung cancer. Using immunoSEQ multiplex PCR, the repertoire was profiled, and TCRdb retains in-frame clones only, with some absent. This table holds 48,000 or so clones, roughly 85% found once. This clone was picked up a small number of times. V lost 5 bases, J lost 4 bases, and 12 bases lay in between. This CDR3 comprises 14 residues. Looked up from germline, CDR1 is SEHNR and CDR2 is FQNEAQ (reference sequence). The sequenced sample was peripheral blood, obtained before any cancer treatment. This sequence originates from a male donor aged 60 or over with stage III squamous cell lung carcinoma. The gene calls are TRBV7-9 and TRBJ1-5, with no clear D. CDR3 residues: CASSVVGRNQPQHF. CDR3 DNA: TGTGCCAGCAGCGTGGTGGGCCGTAATCAGCCCCAGCATTTT.